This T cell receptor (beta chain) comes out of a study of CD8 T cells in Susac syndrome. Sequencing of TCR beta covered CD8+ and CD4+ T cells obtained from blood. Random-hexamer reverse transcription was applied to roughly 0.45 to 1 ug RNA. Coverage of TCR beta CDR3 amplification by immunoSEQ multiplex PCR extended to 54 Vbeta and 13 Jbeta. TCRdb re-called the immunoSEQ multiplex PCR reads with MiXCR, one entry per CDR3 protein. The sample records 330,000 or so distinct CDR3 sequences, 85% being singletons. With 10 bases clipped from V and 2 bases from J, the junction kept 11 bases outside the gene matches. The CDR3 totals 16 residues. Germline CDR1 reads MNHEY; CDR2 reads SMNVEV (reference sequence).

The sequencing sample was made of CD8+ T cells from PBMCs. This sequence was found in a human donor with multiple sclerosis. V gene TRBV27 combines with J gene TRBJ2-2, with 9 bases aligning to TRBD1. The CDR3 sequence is CATHPGTGLNTGELFF. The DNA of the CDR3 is TGTGCCACCCACCCAGGGACAGGGCTAAACACCGGGGAGCTGTTTTTT.